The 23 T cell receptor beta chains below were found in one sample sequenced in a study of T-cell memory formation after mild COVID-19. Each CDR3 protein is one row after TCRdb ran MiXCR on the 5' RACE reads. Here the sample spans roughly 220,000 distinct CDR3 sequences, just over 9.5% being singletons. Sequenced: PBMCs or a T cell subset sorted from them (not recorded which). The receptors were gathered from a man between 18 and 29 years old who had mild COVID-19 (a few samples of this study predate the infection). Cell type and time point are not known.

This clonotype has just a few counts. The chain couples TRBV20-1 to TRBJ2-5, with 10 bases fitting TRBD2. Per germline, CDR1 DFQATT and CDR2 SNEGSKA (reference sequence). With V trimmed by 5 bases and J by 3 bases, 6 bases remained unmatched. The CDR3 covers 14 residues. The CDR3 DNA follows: TGCAGTGCTCCGGGACTAGCGAGGGAAGAGACCCAGTACTTC. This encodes CSAPGLAREETQYF.

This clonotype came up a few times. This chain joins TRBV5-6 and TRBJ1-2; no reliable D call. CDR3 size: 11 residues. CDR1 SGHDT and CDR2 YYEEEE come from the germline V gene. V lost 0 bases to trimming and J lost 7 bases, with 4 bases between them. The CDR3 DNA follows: TGTGCCAGCAGCTTGGGGTCTGGCTACACCTTC. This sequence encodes CASSLGSGYTF.

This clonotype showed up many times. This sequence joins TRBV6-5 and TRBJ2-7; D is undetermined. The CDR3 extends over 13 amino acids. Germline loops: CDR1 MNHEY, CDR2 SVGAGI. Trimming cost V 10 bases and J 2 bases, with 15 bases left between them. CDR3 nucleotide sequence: TGTGCCACTCAGCAACGTTGGCCCTACGAGCAGTACTTC. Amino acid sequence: CATQQRWPYEQYF.

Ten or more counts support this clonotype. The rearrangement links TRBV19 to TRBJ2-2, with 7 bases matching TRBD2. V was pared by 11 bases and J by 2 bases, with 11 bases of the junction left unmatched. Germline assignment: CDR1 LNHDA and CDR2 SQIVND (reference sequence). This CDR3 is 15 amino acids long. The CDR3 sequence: CASRVGTINTGELFF. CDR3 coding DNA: TGTGCCTCGAGGGTCGGGACTATTAACACCGGGGAGCTGTTTTTT. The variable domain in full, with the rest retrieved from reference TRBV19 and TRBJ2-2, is DGGITQSPKYLFRKEGQNVTLSCEQNLNHDAMYWYRQDPGQGLRLIYYSQIVNDFQKGDIAEGYSVSREKKESFPLTVTSAQKNPTAFYLCASRVGTINTGELFFGEGSRLTVL.

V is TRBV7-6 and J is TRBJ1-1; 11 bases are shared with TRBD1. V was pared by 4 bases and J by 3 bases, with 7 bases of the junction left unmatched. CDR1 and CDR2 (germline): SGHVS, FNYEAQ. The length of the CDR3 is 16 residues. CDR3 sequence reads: CASSWDRGASDTEAFF. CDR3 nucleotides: TGTGCCAGCAGCTGGGACAGGGGGGCGAGTGACACTGAAGCTTTCTTT.

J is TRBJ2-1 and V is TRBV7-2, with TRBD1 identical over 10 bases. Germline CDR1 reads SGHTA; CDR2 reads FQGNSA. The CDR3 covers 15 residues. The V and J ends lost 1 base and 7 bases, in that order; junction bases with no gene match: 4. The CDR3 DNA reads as TGTGCCAGCAGCTTAGGGACAGGGGGGCAGAATGAGCAGTTCTTC. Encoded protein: CASSLGTGGQNEQFF.

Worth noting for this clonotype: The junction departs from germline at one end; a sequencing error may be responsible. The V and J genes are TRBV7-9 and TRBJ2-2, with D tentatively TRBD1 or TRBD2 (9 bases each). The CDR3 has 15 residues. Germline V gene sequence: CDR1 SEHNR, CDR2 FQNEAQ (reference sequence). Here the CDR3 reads CASSLAGQGPGELFF. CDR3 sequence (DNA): TGTGCCAGCAGCCTAGCGGGACAGGGACCCGGGGAGCTGTTTTTT.

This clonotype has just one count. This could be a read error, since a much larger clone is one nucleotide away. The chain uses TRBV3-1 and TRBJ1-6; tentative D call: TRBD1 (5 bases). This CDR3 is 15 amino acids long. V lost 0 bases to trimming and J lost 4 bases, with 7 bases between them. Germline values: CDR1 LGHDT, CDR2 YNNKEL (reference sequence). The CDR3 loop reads CASSQDTGYNSPLHF. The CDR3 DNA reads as TGTGCCAGCAGCCAAGACACAGGTTATAATTCACCCCTCCACTTT. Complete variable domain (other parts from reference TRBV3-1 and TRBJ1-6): DTAVSQTPKYLVTQMGNDKSIKCEQNLGHDTMYWYKQDSKKFLKIMFSYNNKELIINETVPNRFSPKSPDKAHLNLHINSLELGDSAVYFCASSQDTGYNSPLHFGNGTRLTVT.

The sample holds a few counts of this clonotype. The CDR3 DNA is TGTGCCAGCAGCCCTTCGTTGGTTAGGAATCAGCCCCAGCATTTT. This sequence encodes CASSPSLVRNQPQHF. The gene calls are TRBV7-2 and TRBJ1-5; no clear D gene. Germline CDR1 is SGHTA and CDR2 is FQGNSA. V lost 5 bases and J 4 bases, leaving 15 bases between the germline ends. This CDR3 contains 15 residues.

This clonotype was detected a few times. The CDR3 nucleotides read TGTGCCAGCATGGGCCCCCCCGCCACAGATACGCAGTATTTT. Amino acid sequence: CASMGPPATDTQYF. The chain recombines TRBV7-9 with TRBJ2-3, with D unclear. The CDR3 runs to 14 residues. From germline, CDR1 is SEHNR and CDR2 FQNEAQ (reference sequence). The V end lost 7 bases, the J end lost 2 bases, and 13 bases lay between the germline ends.

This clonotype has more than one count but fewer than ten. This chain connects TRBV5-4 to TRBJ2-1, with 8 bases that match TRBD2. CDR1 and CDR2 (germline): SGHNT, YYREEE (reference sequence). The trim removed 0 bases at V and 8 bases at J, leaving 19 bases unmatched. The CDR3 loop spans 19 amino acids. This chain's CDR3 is CASSLAAGGGGPPSDEQFF. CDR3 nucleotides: TGTGCCAGCAGCTTGGCCGCGGGGGGCGGGGGACCCCCTTCCGATGAGCAGTTCTTC.

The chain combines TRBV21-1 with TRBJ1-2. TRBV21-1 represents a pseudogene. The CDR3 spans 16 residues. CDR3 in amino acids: CASSKGSGNTNYGYTF. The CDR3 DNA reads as TGTGCCAGCAGCAAAGGCTCTGGAAATACCAACTATGGCTACACCTTC.

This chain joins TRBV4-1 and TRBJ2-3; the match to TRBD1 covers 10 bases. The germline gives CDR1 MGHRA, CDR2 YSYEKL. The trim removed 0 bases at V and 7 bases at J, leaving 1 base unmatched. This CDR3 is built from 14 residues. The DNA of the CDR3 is TGCGCCAGCAGCCAAGAGGACAGGGGGTATACGCAGTATTTT. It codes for CASSQEDRGYTQYF.

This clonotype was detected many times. CDR3 sequence (DNA): TGCAGTGCTAGGGGACAGAACACCGGGGAGCTGTTTTTT. As protein: CSARGQNTGELFF. The V gene is TRBV20-1, the J gene TRBJ2-2, with D perhaps TRBD1 (6 bases). Germline V gives CDR1 DFQATT, CDR2 SNEGSKA (reference sequence). CDR3 size: 13 residues. V lost 3 bases and J lost 1, with 6 bases in between.

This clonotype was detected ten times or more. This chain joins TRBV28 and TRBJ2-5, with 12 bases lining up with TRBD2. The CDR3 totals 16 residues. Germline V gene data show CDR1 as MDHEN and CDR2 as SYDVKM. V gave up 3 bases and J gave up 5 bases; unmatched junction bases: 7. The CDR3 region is CASSLKLAGGLETQYF. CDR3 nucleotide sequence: TGTGCCAGCAGTTTGAAACTAGCGGGGGGCCTGGAGACCCAGTACTTC.

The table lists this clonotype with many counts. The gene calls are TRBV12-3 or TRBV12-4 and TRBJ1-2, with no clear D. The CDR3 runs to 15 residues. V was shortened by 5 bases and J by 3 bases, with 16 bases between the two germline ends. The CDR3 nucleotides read TGTGCCAGCAGTGTGGAGCACAGCCTGGACTATGGCTACACCTTC. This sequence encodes CASSVEHSLDYGYTF.

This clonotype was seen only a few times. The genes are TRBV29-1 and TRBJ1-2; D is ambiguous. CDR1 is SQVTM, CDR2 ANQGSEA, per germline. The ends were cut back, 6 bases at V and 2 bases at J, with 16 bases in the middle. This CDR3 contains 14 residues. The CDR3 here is CSVAGDGENYGYTF. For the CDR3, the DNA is TGCAGCGTGGCGGGAGACGGGGAAAACTATGGCTACACCTTC.

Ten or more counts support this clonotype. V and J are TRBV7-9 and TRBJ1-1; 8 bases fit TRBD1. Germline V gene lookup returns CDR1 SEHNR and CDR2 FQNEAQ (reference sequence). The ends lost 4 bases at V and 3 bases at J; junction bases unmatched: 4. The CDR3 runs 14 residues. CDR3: CASSSQGAYTEAFF. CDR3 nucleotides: TGTGCCAGCAGCTCCCAGGGGGCTTACACTGAAGCTTTCTTT.

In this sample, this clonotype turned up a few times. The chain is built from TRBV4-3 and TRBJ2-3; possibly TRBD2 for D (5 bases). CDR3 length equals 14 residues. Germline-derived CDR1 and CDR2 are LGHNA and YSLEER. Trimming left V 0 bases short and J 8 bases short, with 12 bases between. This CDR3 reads CASSQDKDSPTQYF. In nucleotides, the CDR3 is TGCGCCAGCAGCCAAGATAAGGACTCTCCTACGCAGTATTTT.

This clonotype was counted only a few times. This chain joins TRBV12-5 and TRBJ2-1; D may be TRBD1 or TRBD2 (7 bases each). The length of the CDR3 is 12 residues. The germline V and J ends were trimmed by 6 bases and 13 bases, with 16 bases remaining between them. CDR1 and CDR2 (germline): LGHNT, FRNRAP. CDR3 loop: CASGPGGASQFF. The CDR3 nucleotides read TGTGCTAGTGGCCCAGGGGGGGCTAGTCAGTTCTTC.

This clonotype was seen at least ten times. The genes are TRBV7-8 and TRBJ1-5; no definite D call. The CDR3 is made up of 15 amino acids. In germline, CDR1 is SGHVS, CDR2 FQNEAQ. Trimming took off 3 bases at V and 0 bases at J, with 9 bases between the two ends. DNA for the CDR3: TGTGCCAGCAGCTTCGGTTTGGTTAGCAATCAGCCCCAGCATTTT. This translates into CASSFGLVSNQPQHF.

The CDR3 loop reads CASSQDFWRLNTEAFF. The CDR3 DNA reads as TGTGCCAGCAGCCAAGATTTCTGGCGGTTGAACACTGAAGCTTTCTTT. The chain is built from TRBV4-2 and TRBJ1-1; D gene ambiguous. Germline V gives CDR1 LGHNA, CDR2 YNFKEQ. V was clipped by 0 bases and J by 0 bases, with 11 bases between them. The CDR3 is 16 residues long.

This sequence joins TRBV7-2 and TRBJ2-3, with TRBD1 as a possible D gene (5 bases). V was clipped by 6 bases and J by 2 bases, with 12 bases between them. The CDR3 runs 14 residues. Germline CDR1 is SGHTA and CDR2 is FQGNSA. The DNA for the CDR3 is TGTGCCAGCAGGGGTCAGGGCTTCACAGATACGCAGTATTTT. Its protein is CASRGQGFTDTQYF.